This TCR beta chain was captured by sequencing in a study of blood T cell repertoires in COVID-19. Original data processing: Reference gene primer amplification gave estimated nucleated cell counts. Clones were sequenced by immunoSEQ multiplex PCR, and TCRdb holds only the in-frame ones, with some missing. D and trimming come from the DNA, and the V and J calls and clone size come from that table. Of a few hundred thousand clones in the sample, 90% were seen once. Comment on this clone: Other nucleotide sequences in the sample specify the same CDR3.

Looked up from germline, CDR1 is SGHRS and CDR2 is YFSETQ. This CDR3 has 13 residues. Trimming cost V 0 bases and J 4 bases, with 6 bases left between them. Enrollees, about 18 to 100 years old, lived in 24 US areas. Participant-given clinical history determined each cohort assignment. The recovered donors of Cohort 3 showed two negative PCRs, clearance, or symptom resolution. Sequencing used PBMCs or T cells enriched from blood (not recorded which). The TCR comes from a man younger than 35 who had recovered from COVID-19. J is TRBJ2-3 and V is TRBV5-1; a possible D gene is TRBD2 (5 bases). The CDR3: CASSLAGADTQYF. CDR3 nucleotides: TGCGCCAGCAGCTTGGCCGGGGCAGATACGCAGTATTTT.